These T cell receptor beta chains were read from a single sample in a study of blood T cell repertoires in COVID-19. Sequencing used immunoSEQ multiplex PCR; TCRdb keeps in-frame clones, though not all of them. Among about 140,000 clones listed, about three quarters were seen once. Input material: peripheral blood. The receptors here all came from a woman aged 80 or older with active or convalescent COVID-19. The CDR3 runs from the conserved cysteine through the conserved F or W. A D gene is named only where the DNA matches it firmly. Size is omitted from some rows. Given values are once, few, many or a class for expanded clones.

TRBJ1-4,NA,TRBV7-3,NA,TGTGCCAGCAGCTTAAATGGGGCAGGGGACGAAAAACTGTTTTTT,CASSLNGAGDEKLFF
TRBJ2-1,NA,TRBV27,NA,TGTGCCAGCGGCTTCCTCCGAGGGGAGCAGTTCTTC,CASGFLRGEQFF
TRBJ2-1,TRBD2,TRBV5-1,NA,TGCGCCAGCAGCTTGATAGCGGGGGGGCGCAATGAGCAGTTCTTC,CASSLIAGGRNEQFF
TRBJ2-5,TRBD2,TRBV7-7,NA,TGTGCTAGCAGCCCAGGAGGGCTAGCGGGGGCCGGAGAGACCCAGTACTTC,CASSPGGLAGAGETQYF
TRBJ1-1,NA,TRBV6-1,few,TGTGCCAGCAGTGAAATTTCGGGTGGAGGGGCTTTCTTT,CASSEISGGGAFF
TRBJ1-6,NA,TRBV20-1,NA,TGCAGTGCTAGTCCCGGGACAAATAATTCACCCCTCCACTTT,CSASPGTNNSPLHF
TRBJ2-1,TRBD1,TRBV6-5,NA,TGTGCCAGCTTCGACAGGGGGCGTTGGAATGAGCAGTTCTTC,CASFDRGRWNEQFF
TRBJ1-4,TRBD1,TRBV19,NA,TGTGCCAGTAGTGTCGGGACAGGGGATGAAAAACTGTTTTTT,CASSVGTGDEKLFF
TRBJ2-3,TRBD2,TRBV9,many,TGTGCCAGCAGCGTAGCGGGGGGGCCCGTCGATACGCAGTATTTT,CASSVAGGPVDTQYF
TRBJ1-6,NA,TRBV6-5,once,TGTGCCAGCAGTTCCCGACAGGATAATTCACCCCTCCACTTT,CASSSRQDNSPLHF
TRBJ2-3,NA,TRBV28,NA,TGTGCCAGCAGTCAAGACACAACCGGAGATACGCAGTATTTT,CASSQDTTGDTQYF
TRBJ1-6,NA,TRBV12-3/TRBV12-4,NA,TGTGCCAGCACTAACAGGAGCAATTCACCCCTCCACTTT,CASTNRSNSPLHF
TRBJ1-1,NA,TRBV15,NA,TGTGCCACCAGCAGAGATGGGCAGAGGAACACTGAAGCTTTCTTT,CATSRDGQRNTEAFF
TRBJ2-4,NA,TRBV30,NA,TGTGCCTGGAGTGTAGCTCGACAGCTAGCCAAAAACATTCAGTACTTC,CAWSVARQLAKNIQYF
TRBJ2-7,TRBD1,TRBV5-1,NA,TGCGCCAGCAGCTCCAGGGACAGGACGAGCTCCTACGAGCAGTACTTC,CASSSRDRTSSYEQYF
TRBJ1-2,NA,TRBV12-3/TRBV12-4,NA,TGTGCCAGCAGTACAGGAGCTAACTATGGCTACACCTTC,CASSTGANYGYTF
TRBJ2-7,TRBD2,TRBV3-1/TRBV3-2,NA,TGTGCCAGCAGCCAAGGTTCCCCGGGAGGTGTCTCCTACGAGCAGTACTTC,CASSQGSPGGVSYEQYF
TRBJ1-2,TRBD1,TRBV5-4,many,TGTGCCAGCAGCTTTGGCCCCGGGACAGCGAACTACTATGGCTACACCTTC,CASSFGPGTANYYGYTF
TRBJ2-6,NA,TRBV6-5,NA,TGTGCCAGCAGTCGAGATCCCTCTGGGGCCAACGTCCTGACTTTC,CASSRDPSGANVLTF
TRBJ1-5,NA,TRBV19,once,TGTGCCAGTAGTATATCGGGGGGCGCGCATCAGCCCCAGCATTTT,CASSISGGAHQPQHF
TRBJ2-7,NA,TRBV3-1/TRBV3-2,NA,TGTGCCAGCAGCCAAGCAGGCTACGAGCAGTACTTC,CASSQAGYEQYF
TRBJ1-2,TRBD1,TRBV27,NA,TGTGCCAGCAATCCCCGACAGGGAACCCACTATGGCTACACCTTC,CASNPRQGTHYGYTF
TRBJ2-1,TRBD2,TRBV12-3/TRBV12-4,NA,TGTGCCACAACGCGGGGGGGGTACAATGAGCAGTTCTTC,CATTRGGYNEQFF
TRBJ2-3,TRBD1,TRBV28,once,TGTGCCAGCAGTGACAGGGGGGATACGCAGTATTTT,CASSDRGDTQYF
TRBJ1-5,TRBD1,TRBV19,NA,TGTGCCAGTAGCAAGGATAGGGACAGAAGGGATAGCAATCAGCCCCAGCATTTT,CASSKDRDRRDSNQPQHF
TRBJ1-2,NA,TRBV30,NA,TGTGCCTGGAGCCGCGGGACTAACTATGGCTACACCTTC,CAWSRGTNYGYTF
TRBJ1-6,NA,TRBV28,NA,TGTGCCAGCAGTCGCCCGATAGGACAGTTCAATTCACCCCTCCACTTT,CASSRPIGQFNSPLHF
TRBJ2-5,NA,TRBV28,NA,TGTGCCAGCAGCCAGGTCCAGGGTGGTGGTTACCAAGAGACCCAGTACTTC,CASSQVQGGGYQETQYF
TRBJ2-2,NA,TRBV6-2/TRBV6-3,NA,TGTGCCAGCAGTTACGTCACAGAAACCGGGGAGCTGTTTTTT,CASSYVTETGELFF
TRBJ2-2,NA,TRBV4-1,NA,TGCGCCAGCAGCCCCAAGGAGGGAAACACCGGGGAGCTGTTTTTT,CASSPKEGNTGELFF
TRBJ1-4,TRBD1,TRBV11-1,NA,TGTGCCAGCAGCCTTAACGTCCGGGACAGAAATGAAAAACTGTTTTTT,CASSLNVRDRNEKLFF
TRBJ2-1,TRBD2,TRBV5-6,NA,TGTGCCAGCGGGACTAGCTCGGGGAATGAGCAGTTCTTC,CASGTSSGNEQFF
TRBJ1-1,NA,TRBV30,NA,NA,CAWSHPWGQGTFF
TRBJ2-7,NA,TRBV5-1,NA,TGCGCCAGCAGCTTGGCTGGGGCTACCTACGAGCAGTACTTC,CASSLAGATYEQYF
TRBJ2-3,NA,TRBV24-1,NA,TGTGCCACCAGTGATGGCCCGGGTAGCACAGATACGCAGTATTTT,CATSDGPGSTDTQYF
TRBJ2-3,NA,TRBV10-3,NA,TGTGCCATCAGTGCGACTGGTACGGGGGGCACAGATACGCAGTATTTT,CAISATGTGGTDTQYF
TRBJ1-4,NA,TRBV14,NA,TGTGCCAGCAGCCGCTTGGGGGGAAATGAAAAACTGTTTTTT,CASSRLGGNEKLFF
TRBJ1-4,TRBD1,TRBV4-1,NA,TGCGCCAGCAGCCAACAGGGGACAGGCAATGAAAAACTGTTTTTT,CASSQQGTGNEKLFF
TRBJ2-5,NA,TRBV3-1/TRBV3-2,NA,TGTGCCAGCAGCCAAGAGGGCCTGGGAGAGACCCAGTACTTC,CASSQEGLGETQYF
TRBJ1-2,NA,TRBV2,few,TGTGCCAGCAGTGAAGGGTACAGGAACTATGGCTACACCTTC,CASSEGYRNYGYTF
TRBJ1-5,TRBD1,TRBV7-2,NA,TGTGCCAGCAGCTACTCAGACAGGGGGCACCAGCCCCAGCATTTT,CASSYSDRGHQPQHF
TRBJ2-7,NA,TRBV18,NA,TGTGCCAGCTCACAAGAGGAGTACGAGCAGTACTTC,CASSQEEYEQYF
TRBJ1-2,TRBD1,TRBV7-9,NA,TGTGCCAGCAGCTTAGCGGGTAGGGGGCTCGACTATGGCTACACCTTC,CASSLAGRGLDYGYTF
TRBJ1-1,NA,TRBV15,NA,TGTGCCACCAGCAGAGAGGGGGTGGGGGCACAGAGGAACACTGAAGCTTTCTTT,CATSREGVGAQRNTEAFF
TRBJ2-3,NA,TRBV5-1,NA,TGCGCCAGCAGCTTGGTGGTAGGGGCGGCAGATACGCAGTATTTT,CASSLVVGAADTQYF
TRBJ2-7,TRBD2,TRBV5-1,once,TGCGCCAGCAGCTTGGGGGCTAGCGGGGGCTACGAGCAGTACTTC,CASSLGASGGYEQYF
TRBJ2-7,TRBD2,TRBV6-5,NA,TGTGCCAGCAGTACCGGGACTAGCGGGTTCGAGCAGTACTTC,CASSTGTSGFEQYF
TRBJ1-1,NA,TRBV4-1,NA,TGCGCCAGCAGCCAAGAAGCACAGCCGAACACTGAAGCTTTCTTT,CASSQEAQPNTEAFF
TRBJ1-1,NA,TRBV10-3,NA,TGTGCCATCAGTGAGTCGAATTTAGGGGGGGCAACTGAAGCTTTCTTT,CAISESNLGGATEAFF
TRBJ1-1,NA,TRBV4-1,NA,TGCGCCAGCAGCCGGGGGCTAGGAACCATGAACACTGAAGCTTTCTTT,CASSRGLGTMNTEAFF
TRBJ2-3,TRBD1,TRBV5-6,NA,TGTGCCAGCAGCGAACCGGGACAGGGGCGGACGCAGTATTTT,CASSEPGQGRTQYF
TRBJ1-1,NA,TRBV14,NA,TGTGCCAGCAGCCCTGGGGGCGGCATTCGTTCTGGGGCTTTCTTT,CASSPGGGIRSGAFF
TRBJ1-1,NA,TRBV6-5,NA,TGTGCCAGCAGTTACTCGATCTCCAGGAACACTGAAGCTTTCTTT,CASSYSISRNTEAFF
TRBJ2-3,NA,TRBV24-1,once,TGTGCCACCAGTGATCTAGCGAGAGGGACAGATACGCAGTATTTT,CATSDLARGTDTQYF
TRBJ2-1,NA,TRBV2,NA,TGTGCCAGCAGTACTCCCCGAGCCAATGAGCAGTTCTTC,CASSTPRANEQFF
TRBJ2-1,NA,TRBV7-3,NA,TGTGCCAGCTCCCCAAGACAGGTTTCCTACAATGAGCAGTTCTTC,CASSPRQVSYNEQFF